What follows are 21 T cell receptor beta chains derived from one specimen sequenced in a study of beta chain features in type 1 diabetes listed by TCRdb under 2018. Library generation was performed with the immunoSEQ multiplex PCR assay. The entire isolated RNA was reverse transcribed using the High Capacity cDNA Reverse Transcription Kit, and thus expressed TCRB transcripts were sequenced. Here the immuneACCESS table is served through TCRdb, limited to in-frame sequences with V and J called. Missing clones are a known gap in these copies; in checked studies unresolved V genes cover under half, and the rest lacks a known reason. The sample records hundreds of thousands of clones, 30% of which are singletons. The biggest ten clones account for 0.065% of the sample. Sample: naive CD4+ T cells from blood. The cell subset or site label of this sample denotes: true naive CD4+ T cells. These receptors came from a man aged 18 to 30 in good health.

The chain links TRBV4-1 to TRBJ2-3, with D unresolved. CDR1 and CDR2 (germline): MGHRA, YSYEKL. V lost 3 bases to trimming and J lost 6 bases, with 10 bases between them. The CDR3 sequence is 13 residues long. CDR3: CASSHMAVDTQYF. The CDR3 coding sequence is TGCGCCAGCAGCCATATGGCGGTGGATACGCAGTATTTT.

Note on this clone: The sample has other DNA sequences that encode this CDR3 too. The V gene is TRBV30, the J gene TRBJ1-5; D might be TRBD1 (6 bases). Germline CDR1 and CDR2: GTSNPN and SVGIG (reference sequence). The CDR3 loop spans 13 amino acids. Trimming pared 0 bases from V and 5 bases from J, leaving 8 bases between. The CDR3 bases are TGTGCCTGGAGTGTACAGGGAGATCAGCCCCAGCATTTT. It is translated as CAWSVQGDQPQHF. Supplemented by reference TRBV30 and TRBJ1-5, the full variable domain reads SQTIHQWPATLVQPVGSPLSLECTVEGTSNPNLYWYRQAAGRGLQLLFYSVGIGQISSEVPQNLSASRPQDRQFILSSKKLLLSDSGFYLCAWSVQGDQPQHFGDGTRLSIL.

The chain employs TRBV7-2 and TRBJ2-2, with D possibly TRBD2 on 5 matching bases. Germline V gene lookup returns CDR1 SGHTA and CDR2 FQGNSA. Deletions cut 4 bases from V and 11 bases from J, with 23 bases between. The CDR3 has 16 residues. The CDR3 DNA is TGTGCCAGCAGCTCAAATCCTGGACTGGCCCTGAGAGAGCTGTTTTTT. Amino acids: CASSSNPGLALRELFF. Full variable domain (outside the CDR3, taken from reference TRBV7-2 and TRBJ2-2): GAGVSQSPSNKVTEKGKDVELRCDPISGHTALYWYRQSLGQGLEFLIYFQGNSAPDKSGLPSDRFSAERTGGSVSTLTIQRTQQEDSAVYLCASSSNPGLALRELFFGEGSRLTVL.

The J gene is TRBJ2-7, the V gene TRBV18; a possible D gene is TRBD1 (6 bases). V lost 0 bases to trimming and J lost 1 base, with 10 bases between them. Per germline, CDR1 KGHSH and CDR2 LQKENI. The CDR3 sequence is 15 residues long. The CDR3 nucleotides are TGTGCCAGCTCACCACCTTTCGGACAGTCCTACGAGCAGTACTTC. As protein: CASSPPFGQSYEQYF.

Here the CDR3 DNA reads TGCGCCAGCAGCCAAGACGGTAGCGGCGTGCCCCCCGGGGAGCTGTTTTTT. Translation: CASSQDGSGVPPGELFF. The chain links TRBV4-3 to TRBJ2-2; possibly TRBD2 for D (6 bases). V was shortened by 0 bases and J by 6 bases, with 17 bases between the two germline ends. The length of the CDR3 is 17 residues. CDR1 and CDR2 from the germline V gene are LGHNA and YSLEER.

The chain recombines TRBV5-1 with TRBJ2-5, with D perhaps matching TRBD2 (6 bases). The V and J ends lost 7 bases and 3 bases respectively, with 13 bases between them. Looked up from germline, CDR1 is SGHRS and CDR2 is YFSETQ. This CDR3 comprises 13 residues. CDR3 loop: CASFTGGKETQYF. The CDR3 DNA is TGCGCCAGCTTTACCGGAGGGAAAGAGACCCAGTACTTC.

In this sample, this clone turned up a few times. The same CDR3 can be traced to other DNA sequences in this sample. V and J are TRBV29-1 and TRBJ2-1, with 7 nucleotides matching TRBD1. The CDR3 consists of 13 residues. Germline CDR1 and CDR2: SQVTM and ANQGSEA. Unmatched junction bases numbered 4, after V lost 5 bases and J lost 3 bases. This CDR3 reads CSVSRDSYNEQFF. CDR3 DNA sequence: TGCAGCGTTTCCAGGGACAGCTACAATGAGCAGTTCTTC.

V and J are TRBV5-4 and TRBJ2-5, with TRBD1 matching over 8 bases. Germline CDR1 reads SGHNT; CDR2 reads YYREEE (reference sequence). V shed 4 bases, J shed 3 bases, and the junction held 2 bases outside the gene matches. The length of the CDR3 is 13 residues. The CDR3 protein is CASSKDREETQYF. DNA for the CDR3: TGTGCCAGCAGCAAGGACAGGGAAGAGACCCAGTACTTC.

The chain combines TRBV2 with TRBJ2-3; 9 bases are shared with TRBD2. The J segment lost 2 bases and the V segment lost 3 bases, leaving 9 bases of the junction unmatched. Germline values: CDR1 SNHLY, CDR2 FYNNEI. The CDR3 spans 17 residues. Here the CDR3 reads CASSDYILAGHTDTQYF. DNA for the CDR3: TGTGCCAGCAGTGACTATATCCTAGCGGGGCACACAGATACGCAGTATTTT.

There are a few counts of this clone. V usage is TRBV30 and J usage is TRBJ1-4, with 8 bases fitting TRBD1. CDR3 size: 14 residues. Germline lookup yields CDR1 GTSNPN and CDR2 SVGIG (reference sequence). V trimming: 1 base; J trimming: 5 bases; junction bases outside the gene matches: 3. Here the CDR3 reads CAWSADRVNEKLFF. The CDR3 DNA sequence: TGTGCCTGGAGTGCGGACAGGGTAAATGAAAAACTGTTTTTT.

DNA for the CDR3: TGTGCCAGCAGCGTAGTGGGGCCCCCTTATGGCTACACCTTC. It translates to CASSVVGPPYGYTF. The chain joins TRBV9 to TRBJ1-2; the D gene is possibly TRBD1 (5 bases). The CDR3 extends over 14 amino acids. Germline V gene sequence: CDR1 SGDLS, CDR2 YYNGEE. Trimming cost V 0 bases and J 5 bases, with 11 bases left between them.

The chain recombines TRBV15 with TRBJ2-1; D ambiguous. Germline V gives CDR1 LNHNV, CDR2 YYDKDF (reference sequence). There are 14 residues in the CDR3. Trimming pared 0 bases from V and 8 bases from J, leaving 11 bases between. Here the CDR3 DNA reads TGTGCCACCAGCAGAGATGGTAGCTGGGATGAGCAGTTCTTC. As protein: CATSRDGSWDEQFF. Full variable domain (outside the CDR3, taken from reference TRBV15 and TRBJ2-1): DAMVIQNPRYQVTQFGKPVTLSCSQTLNHNVMYWYQQKSSQAPKLLFHYYDKDFNNEADTPDNFQSRRPNTSFCFLDIRSPGLGDTAMYLCATSRDGSWDEQFFGPGTRLTVL.

The V and J genes are TRBV29-1 and TRBJ2-1, with TRBD1 matching 8 bases. The CDR3 sequence is 14 residues long. Germline-derived CDR1 and CDR2 are SQVTM and ANQGSEA. After removal of 5 bases from V and 6 bases from J, the junction contained 9 bases not matched to a gene. DNA of the CDR3: TGCAGCGTTTTTAGGACAGGGCTACGCAATGAGCAGTTCTTC. Protein sequence: CSVFRTGLRNEQFF.

About this clone itself: Different DNA sequences within this sample yield the same CDR3. The rearrangement links TRBV30 to TRBJ1-5; possible D gene TRBD1, 5 bases. V was pared by 5 bases and J by 4 bases, with 9 bases between. CDR3 length equals 12 residues. Germline V gene lookup returns CDR1 GTSNPN and CDR2 SVGIG (reference sequence). CDR3 coding DNA: TGTGCCTGGGACGGGGGAAATCAGCCCCAGCATTTT. Translation: CAWDGGNQPQHF.

The rearrangement joins TRBV30 to TRBJ2-7; TRBD2 matches at 7 bases. Germline CDR1 is GTSNPN and CDR2 is SVGIG (reference sequence). V lost 5 bases, J lost 5 bases, and 15 bases stayed unmatched. This CDR3 is 15 amino acids long. Written as DNA, the CDR3 is TGTGCCTGGGAGTACCTTGGCGGGAGAGGCGACGAGCAGTACTTC. Protein sequence: CAWEYLGGRGDEQYF.

This CDR3 is CASHPQSSGYTF. The DNA for the CDR3 is TGTGCCAGCCACCCCCAGAGTTCTGGCTACACCTTC. J is TRBJ1-2 and V is TRBV2; D call uncertain. The V gene lost 8 bases and the J gene lost 7 bases, with 14 bases spanning the gap. The CDR3 is 12 amino acids. Germline V gene sequence: CDR1 SNHLY, CDR2 FYNNEI.

The chain couples TRBV29-1 to TRBJ2-7; TRBD1 matches 9 bases. Germline CDR1 SQVTM, CDR2 ANQGSEA. With 6 bases clipped from V and 7 bases from J, the junction kept 4 bases outside the gene matches. The CDR3 covers 11 residues. The CDR3 sequence: CSVSGTGEQYF. The CDR3 region has the DNA TGCAGCGTATCTGGGACAGGGGAGCAGTACTTC.

This sequence joins TRBV7-2 and TRBJ2-3, with unresolved D. V was cut by 3 bases and J by 5 bases, with 12 bases left in between. The CDR3 loop spans 14 amino acids. Per germline, CDR1 SGHTA and CDR2 FQGNSA. The CDR3 DNA sequence: TGTGCCAGCAGCTTCGTGGGCCCTGGAGATACGCAGTATTTT. Translated, it gives CASSFVGPGDTQYF.

This clone has more than one count but fewer than ten. The chain couples TRBV7-2 to TRBJ2-1; 7 bases map to TRBD2. Per germline, CDR1 SGHTA and CDR2 FQGNSA. The CDR3 is 15 residues long. V lost 8 bases, J lost 3 bases, and 10 bases stayed unmatched. The CDR3 spells CASSTAGVGYNEQFF. In nucleotides, the CDR3 is TGTGCCAGCTCCACGGCGGGAGTAGGCTACAATGAGCAGTTCTTC. Variable domain in full (rest from reference TRBV7-2 and TRBJ2-1): GAGVSQSPSNKVTEKGKDVELRCDPISGHTALYWYRQSLGQGLEFLIYFQGNSAPDKSGLPSDRFSAERTGGSVSTLTIQRTQQEDSAVYLCASSTAGVGYNEQFFGPGTRLTVL.

This chain joins TRBV23-1 and TRBJ2-1, with a weak D call TRBD1 (7 bases). TRBV23-1 is flagged as an ORF with uncertain function. Trimming pared 4 bases from V and 8 bases from J, leaving 15 bases between. This CDR3 spans 14 amino acids. The CDR3 bases are TGCGCCAGCAGTCGGATCAGGGGGGATGATGAGCAGTTCTTC. This codes for CASSRIRGDDEQFF.

This clone has a handful of counts. The CDR3 is CASSFGLAGDEQYF. In DNA form, the CDR3 reads TGTGCCAGCAGCTTTGGACTAGCGGGAGACGAGCAGTACTTC. The rearrangement links TRBV11-2 to TRBJ2-7, with 13 bases matching TRBD2. The CDR3 runs to 14 residues. V gave up 3 bases and J gave up 5 bases; unmatched junction bases: 1. CDR1 SGHAT and CDR2 FQNNGV come from the germline V gene.